A selection of T cell receptor beta chains follows, all from one sample in a study of blood T cell repertoires in COVID-19. Profiling relied on immunoSEQ multiplex PCR, and the TCRdb table lists in-frame clones only, not all of them. Of approximately 100,000 clones in the sample, 92% were seen once. Sequenced input: peripheral blood. These receptors originate from a man aged 50 or older with active COVID-19. The CDR3 runs from the conserved cysteine through the conserved F or W. D genes are given only for firm matches. Clone size is stated in some rows and not others, as once, few, many or a class when expanded.

v_gene: TRBV6-4
d_gene: TRBD2
abundance: .
j_gene: TRBJ2-1
CDR3nt: TGTGCCAGCAGTGACGATGCGGGAGGAAATGAGCAGTTCTTC
CDR3aa: CASSDDAGGNEQFF

v_gene: TRBV4-2
d_gene: .
abundance: .
j_gene: TRBJ2-1
CDR3nt: TGTGCCAGCAGCCACGACTCTCAGACGATCTACAATGAGCAGTTCTTC
CDR3aa: CASSHDSQTIYNEQFF

v_gene: TRBV7-9
d_gene: .
abundance: few
j_gene: TRBJ2-7
CDR3nt: TGTGCCAGCAGCTTAGCGGGCAGGGAGTACTTC
CDR3aa: CASSLAGREYF

v_gene: TRBV7-9
d_gene: TRBD2
abundance: .
j_gene: TRBJ2-3
CDR3nt: TGTGCCAGCAGCTCGCGGGAGAGATACACAGATACGCAGTATTTT
CDR3aa: CASSSRERYTDTQYF

v_gene: TRBV4-2
d_gene: .
abundance: .
j_gene: TRBJ2-2
CDR3nt: TGTGCCAGCAGCCAAACCCCGGCGGTTAGCGGTAACACCGGGGAGCTGTTTTTT
CDR3aa: CASSQTPAVSGNTGELFF

v_gene: TRBV5-1
d_gene: TRBD2
abundance: .
j_gene: TRBJ2-5
CDR3nt: TGCGCCAGCAGCTTGTTAGCGGGCCAAGAGACCCAGTACTTC
CDR3aa: CASSLLAGQETQYF

v_gene: TRBV4-1
d_gene: TRBD1
abundance: few
j_gene: TRBJ1-2
CDR3nt: TGCGCCAGCAGCCAAGATGGTGGACAGGGGCTTTGGGGCTATGGCTACACCTTC
CDR3aa: CASSQDGGQGLWGYGYTF

v_gene: TRBV24-1
d_gene: TRBD1
abundance: .
j_gene: TRBJ1-2
CDR3nt: TGTGCCACCAGTGATCCGACAGGGGACTATGGCTACACCTTC
CDR3aa: CATSDPTGDYGYTF

v_gene: TRBV7-8
d_gene: .
abundance: .
j_gene: TRBJ2-3
CDR3nt: TGTGCCAGCAGCTTGCAGGGACTCGCAGATACGCAGTATTTT
CDR3aa: CASSLQGLADTQYF

v_gene: TRBV6-5
d_gene: TRBD2
abundance: .
j_gene: TRBJ2-5
CDR3nt: TGTGCCAGCAGTTACTCTAGCGGGAGAGGGGAGACCCAGTACTTC
CDR3aa: CASSYSSGRGETQYF

v_gene: TRBV2
d_gene: .
abundance: .
j_gene: TRBJ2-1
CDR3nt: TGTGCCAGCAGTGGTCAGGGTTTGGTTAAGAGTGATGAGCAGTTCTTC
CDR3aa: CASSGQGLVKSDEQFF

v_gene: TRBV30
d_gene: .
abundance: .
j_gene: TRBJ1-3
CDR3nt: TGTGCCTGGAGCCTTGCCTGGCCCTTTGGAAACACCATATATTTT
CDR3aa: CAWSLAWPFGNTIYF

v_gene: TRBV5-1
d_gene: TRBD1
abundance: .
j_gene: TRBJ2-7
CDR3nt: TGCGCCAGCAGCTTGGGACAGGGACGAGGGGAGCAGTACTTC
CDR3aa: CASSLGQGRGEQYF

v_gene: TRBV5-1
d_gene: TRBD2
abundance: .
j_gene: TRBJ2-7
CDR3nt: TGCGCCAGCAAATTGGCGGGGGAGTCGAACGAGCAGTACTTC
CDR3aa: CASKLAGESNEQYF

v_gene: TRBV28
d_gene: .
abundance: .
j_gene: TRBJ2-5
CDR3nt: TGTGCCAGCAGTTTATACCCGGGGATAGAGACCCAGTACTTC
CDR3aa: CASSLYPGIETQYF

v_gene: TRBV6-6
d_gene: TRBD2
abundance: .
j_gene: TRBJ2-7
CDR3nt: TGTGCCAGCGATTTAGGGGTAGCGGGAGTCGACGAGCAGTACTTC
CDR3aa: CASDLGVAGVDEQYF

v_gene: TRBV11-2
d_gene: .
abundance: .
j_gene: TRBJ1-1
CDR3nt: TGTGCCAGCAGCCCCCTTAGGGCTGACGTGCAGGGCGATGAAGCTTTCTTT
CDR3aa: CASSPLRADVQGDEAFF

v_gene: TRBV7-9
d_gene: TRBD1
abundance: few
j_gene: TRBJ1-6
CDR3nt: TGTGCCAGCAGCACTTGGGACAGGTCTTCACCCCTCCACTTT
CDR3aa: CASSTWDRSSPLHF

v_gene: TRBV28
d_gene: .
abundance: .
j_gene: TRBJ2-5
CDR3nt: TGTGCCAGCAGTTTACAAGCGGGCCGAGGAGAGACCCAGTACTTC
CDR3aa: CASSLQAGRGETQYF

v_gene: TRBV27
d_gene: .
abundance: .
j_gene: TRBJ2-5
CDR3nt: TGTGCCAGCAGCCTTCGGACAGTCCAAAGGGGCCAAGAGACCCAGTACTTC
CDR3aa: CASSLRTVQRGQETQYF

v_gene: TRBV4-1
d_gene: TRBD2
abundance: .
j_gene: TRBJ2-3
CDR3nt: TGCGCCAGCAGCCAACCTCTAGGGACTAGCGGGGCGTCAGATACGCAGTATTTT
CDR3aa: CASSQPLGTSGASDTQYF

v_gene: TRBV6-5
d_gene: TRBD2
abundance: .
j_gene: TRBJ2-3
CDR3nt: TGTGCCAGCACCCCGGGACTAGCATCCGATACGCAGTATTTT
CDR3aa: CASTPGLASDTQYF